This T cell receptor beta chain was identified during a study of graft-versus-host responses after intestinal transplantation (dated by TCRdb to about 2021). About the study as a whole: Multivisceral, liver-intestinal, or isolated intestinal transplants were received by the recipients. Every recipient was given anti-thymocyte globulin induction, followed by 2 to 4 years of maintenance tacrolimus and steroids. Bulk TCR-beta CDR3 sequencing was used to track graft-versus-host and host-versus-graft alloreactive T cell clones in the graft, circulation and bone marrow after intestinal transplantation. Alloreactive clones were identified by sequencing pre-transplant mixed lymphocyte reaction products and comparing these products with unstimulated pre-transplant donor and recipient T cells. A cohort of about 26 intestinal transplant recipients, including one retransplant, was enrolled, and 3 patients lacking pretransplant specimens were excluded. Donor T cell macrochimerism was defined as a peak of at least 4% donor T cells among recipient peripheral blood mononuclear cells. Instead of going to the commercial service, samples from a few later patients were sequenced in-house on an Illumina MiSeq and processed with MiXCR. Summary of the overall study and its limitations: In the allografts of patients with donor T cell macrochimerism, GvH to HvG T cell clonal ratios were high. Early after transplant, peak levels of circulating GvH clones were associated with declines in HvG clones. The conclusions were limited by the relatively low number and heterogeneity of the intestinal transplant patients. GvH clones turned up in recipient bone marrow, with some appearing earlier in ileal mucosa or blood, a pattern consistent with an intestinal mucosal origin.

Taken with the paper, the label for time point translates to: cells obtained before transplantation from donor or recipient. CD3+CD4+ and CD3+CD8+ populations were FACS-sorted from unstimulated pre-transplant donor and recipient cells taken from spleen or lymph nodes. The germline V gene specifies MNHEY as CDR1 and SVGAGI as CDR2. Its CDR3 holds 13 amino acids, cysteine through phenylalanine. Solely the CDR3 DNA is kept, with 39 bases framed from the first base. V and J lose 2 bases and 4 bases, and a span of 9 bases separates them. To note about this clone: There is no known antigen for this receptor. Base quality data are lacking; no much larger clone is found one base away.

Preparation of the library involved the immunoSEQ multiplex PCR assay. In most patients, genomic DNA was isolated using the Qiagen DNeasy Blood and Tissue Kit and sent frozen to Adaptive Biotechnologies for TCR sequencing. Adaptive Biotechnologies carried out high-throughput TCR-beta CDR3 sequencing of genomic DNA for most patients. Processing in the source paper ran as follows. TCR sequencing data were retrieved from Adaptive's ImmunoSEQ software for more than 15 patients, whereas three other patients were processed with MiXCR and VDJtools. To correct CD4 versus CD8 sorting errors, any sequence found in both subsets at a frequency ratio below 5:1 was removed. CDR3 nucleotide sequences shared by donor and recipient were removed because the origin of these sequences could not be assigned. To count as alloreactive, a clone needed at least 2-fold expansion over unstimulated cells and a minimum CFSE-low frequency of 0.002% (template counts) or 0.001% (read counts). A clone was considered mappable if detected in the sequenced pre-transplant spleen, lymph node, or MLR CFSE-low populations of the donor or recipient. Cumulative frequency of alloreactive clones was calculated as a percentage of all sequences weighted by copy number. In its TCRdb copy, this immuneACCESS table keeps in-frame sequences only and misses some clones. Where compared with another copy, unresolved V genes explain less than half of these, and the others have no known cause. Clone size and V and J calls were adopted from that table, with D and trimming inferred from the DNA. For this sample the table gives approximately 70,000 clones, of which roughly 90% were detected only once. The biggest ten clones account for 2.5% of the sample.

Rearrangement joined TRBV6-5 to TRBJ2-7, with TRBD1 tentatively as D gene (5 bases match). This clonotype was sampled from a human donor who received an intestinal transplant. The sample was unstimulated CD8+ T cells sorted from spleen or lymph node cells, taken before intestinal transplant. The CDR3 region has the sequence CASSYGANYEQYF. In nucleotides, the sequence is TGTGCCAGCAGTTACGGGGCAAATTACGAGCAGTACTTC.